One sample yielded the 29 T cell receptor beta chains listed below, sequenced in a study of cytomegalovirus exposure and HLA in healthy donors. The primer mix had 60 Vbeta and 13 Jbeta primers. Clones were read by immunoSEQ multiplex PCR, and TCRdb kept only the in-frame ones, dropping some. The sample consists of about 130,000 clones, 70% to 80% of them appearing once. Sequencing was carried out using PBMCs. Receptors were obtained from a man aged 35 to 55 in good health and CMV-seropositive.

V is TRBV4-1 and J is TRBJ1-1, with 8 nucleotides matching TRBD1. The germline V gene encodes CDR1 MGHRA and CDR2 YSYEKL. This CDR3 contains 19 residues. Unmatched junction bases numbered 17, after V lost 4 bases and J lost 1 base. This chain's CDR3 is CASSPSQQGVMGTNTEAFF. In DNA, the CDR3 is TGCGCCAGCAGCCCAAGTCAACAGGGGGTAATGGGTACGAACACTGAAGCTTTCTTT.

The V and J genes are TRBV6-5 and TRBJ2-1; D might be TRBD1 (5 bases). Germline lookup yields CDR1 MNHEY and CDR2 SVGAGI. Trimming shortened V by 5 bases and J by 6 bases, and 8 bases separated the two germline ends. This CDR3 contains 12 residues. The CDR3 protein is CASSGDSNEQFF. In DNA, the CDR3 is TGTGCCAGCAGTGGAGACAGCAATGAGCAGTTCTTC.

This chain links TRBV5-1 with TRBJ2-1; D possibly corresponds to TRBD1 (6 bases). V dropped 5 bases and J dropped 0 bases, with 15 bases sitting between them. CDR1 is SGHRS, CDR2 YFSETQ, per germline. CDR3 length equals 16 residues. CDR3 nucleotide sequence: TGCGCCAGCAGTTTCCAGGGGATTAGCTCCTACAATGAGCAGTTCTTC. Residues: CASSFQGISSYNEQFF.

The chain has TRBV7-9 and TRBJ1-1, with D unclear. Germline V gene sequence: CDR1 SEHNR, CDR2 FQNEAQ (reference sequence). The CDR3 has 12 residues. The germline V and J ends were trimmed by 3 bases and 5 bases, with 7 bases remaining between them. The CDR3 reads CASSFDKTEAFF. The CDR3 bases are TGTGCCAGCAGCTTTGACAAGACTGAAGCTTTCTTT.

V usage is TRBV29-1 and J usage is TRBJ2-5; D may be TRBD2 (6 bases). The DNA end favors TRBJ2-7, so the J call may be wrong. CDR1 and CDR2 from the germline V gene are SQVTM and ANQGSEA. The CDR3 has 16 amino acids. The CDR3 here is CSAILAFGSSFYEQYF. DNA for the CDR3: TGCAGCGCCATCCTAGCGTTTGGGAGTTCCTTCTACGAGCAGTACTTC.

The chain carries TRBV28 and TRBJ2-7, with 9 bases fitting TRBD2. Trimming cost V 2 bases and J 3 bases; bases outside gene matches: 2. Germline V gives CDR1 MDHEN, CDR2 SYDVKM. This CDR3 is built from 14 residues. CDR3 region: CASSLLAGIYEQYF. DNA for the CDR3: TGTGCCAGCAGTTTACTAGCGGGGATCTACGAGCAGTACTTC.

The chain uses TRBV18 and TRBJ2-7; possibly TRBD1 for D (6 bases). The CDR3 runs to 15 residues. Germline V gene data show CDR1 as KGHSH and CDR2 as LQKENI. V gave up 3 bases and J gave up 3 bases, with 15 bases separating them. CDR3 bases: TGTGCCAGCTCACCTTACCGGGACACCATCTACGAGCAGTACTTC. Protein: CASSPYRDTIYEQYF.

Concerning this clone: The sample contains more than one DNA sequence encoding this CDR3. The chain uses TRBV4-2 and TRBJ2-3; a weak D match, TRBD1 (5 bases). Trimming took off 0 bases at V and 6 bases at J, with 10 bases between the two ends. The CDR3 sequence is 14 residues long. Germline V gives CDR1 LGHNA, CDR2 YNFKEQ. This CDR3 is CASSQDLGQDTQYF. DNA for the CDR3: TGTGCCAGCAGCCAAGATCTGGGGCAGGATACGCAGTATTTT.

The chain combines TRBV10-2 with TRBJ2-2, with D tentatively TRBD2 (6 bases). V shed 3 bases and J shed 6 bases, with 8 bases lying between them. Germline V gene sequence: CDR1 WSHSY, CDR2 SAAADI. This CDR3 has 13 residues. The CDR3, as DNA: TGCGCCAGCAGTGATCGCGGGGCCGGGGAGCTGTTTTTT. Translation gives CASSDRGAGELFF.

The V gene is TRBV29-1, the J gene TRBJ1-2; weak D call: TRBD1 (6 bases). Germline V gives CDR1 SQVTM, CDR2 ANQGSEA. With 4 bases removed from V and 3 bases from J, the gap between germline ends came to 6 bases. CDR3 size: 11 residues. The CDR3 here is CSVGTDYGYTF. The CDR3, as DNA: TGCAGCGTTGGGACAGACTATGGCTACACCTTC.

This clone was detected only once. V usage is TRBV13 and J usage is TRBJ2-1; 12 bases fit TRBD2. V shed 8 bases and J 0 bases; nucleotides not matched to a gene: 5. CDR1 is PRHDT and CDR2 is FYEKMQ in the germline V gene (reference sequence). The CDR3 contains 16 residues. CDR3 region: CASGRTSGTSYNEQFF. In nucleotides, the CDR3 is TGTGCCAGCGGCCGGACTAGCGGGACCTCCTACAATGAGCAGTTCTTC.

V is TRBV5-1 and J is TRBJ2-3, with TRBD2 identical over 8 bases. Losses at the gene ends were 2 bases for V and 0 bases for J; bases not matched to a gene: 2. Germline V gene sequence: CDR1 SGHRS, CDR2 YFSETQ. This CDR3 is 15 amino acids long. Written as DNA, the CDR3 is TGCGCCAGCAGCTTTAGCGGGGCCAGCACAGATACGCAGTATTTT. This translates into CASSFSGASTDTQYF. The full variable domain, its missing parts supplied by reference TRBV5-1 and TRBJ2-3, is KAGVTQTPRYLIKTRGQQVTLSCSPISGHRSVSWYQQTPGQGLQFLFEYFSETQRNKGNFPGRFSGRQFSNSRSEMNVSTLELGDSALYLCASSFSGASTDTQYFGPGTRLTVL.

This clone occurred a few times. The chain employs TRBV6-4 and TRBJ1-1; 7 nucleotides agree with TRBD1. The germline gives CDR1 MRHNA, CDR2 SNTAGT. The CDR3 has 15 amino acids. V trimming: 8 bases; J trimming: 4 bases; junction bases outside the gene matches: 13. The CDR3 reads CASRQTGNGGTEAFF. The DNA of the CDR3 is TGTGCCAGCCGGCAGACAGGGAACGGAGGCACTGAAGCTTTCTTT.

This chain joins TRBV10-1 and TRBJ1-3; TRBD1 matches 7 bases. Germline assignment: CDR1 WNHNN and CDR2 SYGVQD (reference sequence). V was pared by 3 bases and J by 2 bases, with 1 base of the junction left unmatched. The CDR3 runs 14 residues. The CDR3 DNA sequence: TGCGCCAGCAGTGAAGACAGGGCTGGAAACACCATATATTTT. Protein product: CASSEDRAGNTIYF.

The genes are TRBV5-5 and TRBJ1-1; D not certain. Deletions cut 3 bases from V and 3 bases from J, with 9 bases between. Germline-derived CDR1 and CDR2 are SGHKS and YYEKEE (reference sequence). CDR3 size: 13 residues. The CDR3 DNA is TGTGCCAGCAGCTGGCGAGGCGACACTGAAGCTTTCTTT. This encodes CASSWRGDTEAFF.

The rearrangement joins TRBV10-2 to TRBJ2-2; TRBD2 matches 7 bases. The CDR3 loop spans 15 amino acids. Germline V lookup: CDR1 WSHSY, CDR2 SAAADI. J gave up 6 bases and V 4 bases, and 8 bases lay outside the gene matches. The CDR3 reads CASSVQGGVSGELFF. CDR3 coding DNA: TGCGCCAGCAGTGTCCAGGGAGGGGTTTCCGGGGAGCTGTTTTTT.

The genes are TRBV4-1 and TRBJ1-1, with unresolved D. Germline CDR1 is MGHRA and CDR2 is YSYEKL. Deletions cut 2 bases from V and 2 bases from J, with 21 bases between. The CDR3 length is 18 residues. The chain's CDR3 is CASSQSRPGVRKNTEAFF. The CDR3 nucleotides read TGCGCCAGCAGCCAATCGCGCCCCGGGGTCAGGAAAAACACTGAAGCTTTCTTT.

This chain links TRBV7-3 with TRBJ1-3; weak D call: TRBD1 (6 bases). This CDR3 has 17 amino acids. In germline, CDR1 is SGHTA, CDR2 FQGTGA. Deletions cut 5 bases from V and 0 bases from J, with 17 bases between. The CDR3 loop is CASSETPQGFSGNTIYF. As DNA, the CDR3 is TGTGCCAGCAGCGAGACCCCTCAGGGGTTCTCTGGAAACACCATATATTTT.

The CDR3 region is CASSLGSGMNTEAFF. The CDR3 region has the DNA TGTGCCAGCAGCTTAGGATCCGGGATGAACACTGAAGCTTTCTTT. V and J are TRBV7-2 and TRBJ1-1; D is undetermined. This CDR3 has 15 amino acids. The V and J ends lost 1 base and 0 bases respectively, with 9 bases between them. CDR1 and CDR2 (germline): SGHTA, FQGNSA.

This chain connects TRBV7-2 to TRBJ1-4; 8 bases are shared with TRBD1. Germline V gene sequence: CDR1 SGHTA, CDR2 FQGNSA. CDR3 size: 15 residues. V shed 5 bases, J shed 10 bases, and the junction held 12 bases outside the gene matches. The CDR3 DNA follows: TGTGCCAGCAGCCCGACCCCGGGACAGGAGGGAAAACTGTTTTTT. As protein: CASSPTPGQEGKLFF.

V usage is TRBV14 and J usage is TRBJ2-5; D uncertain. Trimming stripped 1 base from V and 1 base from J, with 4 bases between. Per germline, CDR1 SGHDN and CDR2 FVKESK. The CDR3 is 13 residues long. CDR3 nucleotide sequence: TGTGCCAGCAGCCAAGCGAGCCAAGAGACCCAGTACTTC. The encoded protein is CASSQASQETQYF.

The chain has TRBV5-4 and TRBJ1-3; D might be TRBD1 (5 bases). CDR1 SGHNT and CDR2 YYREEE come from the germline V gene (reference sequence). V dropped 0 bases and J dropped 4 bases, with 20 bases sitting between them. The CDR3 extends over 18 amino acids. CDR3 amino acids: CASSLAPDSYSRGNTIYF. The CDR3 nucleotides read TGTGCCAGCAGCTTGGCGCCCGACAGTTACTCTAGGGGAAACACCATATATTTT. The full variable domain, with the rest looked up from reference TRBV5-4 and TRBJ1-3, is ETGVTQSPTHLIKTRGQQVTLRCSSQSGHNTVSWYQQALGQGPQFIFQYYREEENGRGNFPPRFSGLQFPNYSSELNVNALELDDSALYLCASSLAPDSYSRGNTIYFGEGSWLTVV.

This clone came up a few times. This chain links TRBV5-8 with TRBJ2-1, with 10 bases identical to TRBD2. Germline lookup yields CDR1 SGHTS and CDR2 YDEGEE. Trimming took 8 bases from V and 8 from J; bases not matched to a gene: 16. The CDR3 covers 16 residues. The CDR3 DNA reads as TGTGCCAGTAAAAGCGGGAGGGCCGAGATCTTTGATGAGCAGTTCTTC. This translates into CASKSGRAEIFDEQFF. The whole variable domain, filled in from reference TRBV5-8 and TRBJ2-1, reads EAGVTQSPTHLIKTRGQQATLRCSPISGHTSVYWYQQALGLGLQFLLWYDEGEERNRGNFPPRFSGRQFPNYSSELNVNALELEDSALYLCASKSGRAEIFDEQFFGPGTRLTVL.

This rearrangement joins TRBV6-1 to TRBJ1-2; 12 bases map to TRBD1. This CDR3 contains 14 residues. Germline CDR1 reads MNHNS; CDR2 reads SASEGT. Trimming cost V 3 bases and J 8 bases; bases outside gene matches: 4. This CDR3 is CASSDPGTGGGYTF. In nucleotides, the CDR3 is TGTGCCAGCAGTGATCCCGGGACAGGGGGCGGCTACACCTTC.

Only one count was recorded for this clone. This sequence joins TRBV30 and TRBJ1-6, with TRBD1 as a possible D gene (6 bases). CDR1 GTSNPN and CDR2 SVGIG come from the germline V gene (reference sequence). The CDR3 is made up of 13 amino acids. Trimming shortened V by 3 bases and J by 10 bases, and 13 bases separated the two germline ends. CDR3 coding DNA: TGTGCCTGGAGAGGGACACGCTTCTCACCCCTCCACTTT. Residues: CAWRGTRFSPLHF.

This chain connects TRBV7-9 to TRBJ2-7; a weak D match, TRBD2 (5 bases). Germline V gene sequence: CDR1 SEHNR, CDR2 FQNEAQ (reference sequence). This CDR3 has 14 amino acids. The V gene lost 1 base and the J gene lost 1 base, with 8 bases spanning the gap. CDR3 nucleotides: TGTGCCAGCAGCTTAGGAGGGTTTTCCTACGAGCAGTACTTC. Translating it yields CASSLGGFSYEQYF. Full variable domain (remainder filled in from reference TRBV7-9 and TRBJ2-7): DTGVSQNPRHKITKRGQNVTFRCDPISEHNRLYWYRQTLGQGPEFLTYFQNEAQLEKSRLLSDRFSAERPKGSFSTLEIQRTEQGDSAMYLCASSLGGFSYEQYFGPGTRLTVT.

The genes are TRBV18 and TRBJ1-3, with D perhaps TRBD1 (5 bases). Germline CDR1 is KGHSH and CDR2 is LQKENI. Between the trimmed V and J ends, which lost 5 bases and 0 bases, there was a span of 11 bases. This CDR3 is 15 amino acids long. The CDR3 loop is CASSRDSISGNTIYF. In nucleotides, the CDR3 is TGTGCCAGCTCAAGAGACAGTATCTCTGGAAACACCATATATTTT.

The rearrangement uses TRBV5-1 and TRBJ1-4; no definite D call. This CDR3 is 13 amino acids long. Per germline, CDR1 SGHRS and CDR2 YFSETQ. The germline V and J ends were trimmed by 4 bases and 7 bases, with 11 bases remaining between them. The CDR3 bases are TGCGCCAGCAGCCGACTGAGGGCTGAAAAACTGTTTTTT. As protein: CASSRLRAEKLFF.

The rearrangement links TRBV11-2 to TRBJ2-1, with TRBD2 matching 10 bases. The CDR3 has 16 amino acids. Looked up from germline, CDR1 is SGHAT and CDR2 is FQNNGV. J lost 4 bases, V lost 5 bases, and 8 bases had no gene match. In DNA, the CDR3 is TGTGCCAGCAGCCCCCTAGGAGCGGGGGGGTACAATGAGCAGTTCTTC. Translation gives CASSPLGAGGYNEQFF.